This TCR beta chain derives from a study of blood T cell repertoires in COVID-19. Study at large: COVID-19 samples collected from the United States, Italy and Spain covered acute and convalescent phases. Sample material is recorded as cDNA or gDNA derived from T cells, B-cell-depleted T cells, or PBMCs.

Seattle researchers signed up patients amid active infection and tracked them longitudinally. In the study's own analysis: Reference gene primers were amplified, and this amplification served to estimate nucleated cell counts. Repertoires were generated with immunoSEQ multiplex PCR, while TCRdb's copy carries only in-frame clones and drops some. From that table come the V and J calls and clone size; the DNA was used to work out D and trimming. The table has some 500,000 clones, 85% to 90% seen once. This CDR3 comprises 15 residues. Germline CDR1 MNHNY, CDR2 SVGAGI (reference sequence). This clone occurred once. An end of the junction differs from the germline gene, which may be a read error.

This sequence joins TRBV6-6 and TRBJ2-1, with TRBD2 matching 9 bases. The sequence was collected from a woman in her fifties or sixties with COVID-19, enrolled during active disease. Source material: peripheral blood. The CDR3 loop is CASRYWLAGRNEQFF. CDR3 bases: TGTGCCAGCAGGTACTGGCTAGCGGGGAGGAATGAGCAGTTCTTC.